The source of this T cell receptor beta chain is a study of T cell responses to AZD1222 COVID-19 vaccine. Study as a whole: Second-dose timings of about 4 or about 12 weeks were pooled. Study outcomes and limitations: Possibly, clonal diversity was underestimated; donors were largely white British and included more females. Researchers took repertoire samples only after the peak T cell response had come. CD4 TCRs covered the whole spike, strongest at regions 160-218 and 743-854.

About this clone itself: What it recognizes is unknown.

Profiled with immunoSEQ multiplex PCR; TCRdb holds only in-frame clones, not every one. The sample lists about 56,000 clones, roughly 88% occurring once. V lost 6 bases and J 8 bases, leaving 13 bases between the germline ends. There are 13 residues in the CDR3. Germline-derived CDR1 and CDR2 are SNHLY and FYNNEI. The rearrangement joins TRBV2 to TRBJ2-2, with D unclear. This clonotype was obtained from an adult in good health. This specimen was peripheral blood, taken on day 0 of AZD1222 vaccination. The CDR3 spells CASSRASPGELFF. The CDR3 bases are TGTGCCAGCAGCCGGGCCTCCCCTGGGGAGCTGTTTTTT. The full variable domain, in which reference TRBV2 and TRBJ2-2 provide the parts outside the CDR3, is EPEVTQTPSHQVTQMGQEVILRCVPISNHLYFYWYRQILGQKVEFLVSFYNNEISEKSEIFDDQFSVERPDGSNFTLKIRSTKLEDSAMYFCASSRASPGELFFGEGSRLTVL.